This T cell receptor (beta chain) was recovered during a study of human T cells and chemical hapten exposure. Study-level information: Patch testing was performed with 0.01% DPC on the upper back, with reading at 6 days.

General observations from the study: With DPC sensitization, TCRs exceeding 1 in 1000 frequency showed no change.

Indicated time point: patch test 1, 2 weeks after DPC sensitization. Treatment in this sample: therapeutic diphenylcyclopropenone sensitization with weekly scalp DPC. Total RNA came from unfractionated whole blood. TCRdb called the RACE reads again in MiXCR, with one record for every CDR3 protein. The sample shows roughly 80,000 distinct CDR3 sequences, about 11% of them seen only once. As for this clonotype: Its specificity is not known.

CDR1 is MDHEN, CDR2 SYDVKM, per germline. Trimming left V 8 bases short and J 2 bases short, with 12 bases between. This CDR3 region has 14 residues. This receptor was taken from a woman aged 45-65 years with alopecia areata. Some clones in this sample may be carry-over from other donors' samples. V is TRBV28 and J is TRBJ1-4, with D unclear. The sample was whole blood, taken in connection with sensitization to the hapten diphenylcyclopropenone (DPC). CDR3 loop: CASCIWDTNEKLFF. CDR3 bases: TGTGCCAGCTGTATCTGGGATACTAATGAAAAACTGTTTTTT.